Listed below are T cell receptor beta chains from one sample, sequenced in a study of T cell responses to AZD1222 COVID-19 vaccine. The data were produced by immunoSEQ multiplex PCR, yet TCRdb's version contains in-frame clones alone and is incomplete. The data hold about 130,000 clones, with roughly nine tenths observed a single time. The sample consisted of peripheral blood, taken on day 0 of AZD1222 vaccination. All receptors come from an adult in good health. The CDR3 runs from the conserved cysteine through the conserved F or W. A D gene is named only where the DNA matches it firmly. The size entry is marked missing in some rows and otherwise reads once, few, many or a size class.

abundance | j_gene | v_gene | d_gene | CDR3nt | CDR3aa
NA | TRBJ2-1 | TRBV6-1 | TRBD2 | TGTGCCAGCAGTATCCGGGGGGGCTCCTACAATGAGCAGTTCTTC | CASSIRGGSYNEQFF
few | TRBJ1-2 | TRBV19 | TRBD1 | TGTGCCAGTAGTACCGGGACAGGCCGGTCCCGTGGCTACACCTTC | CASSTGTGRSRGYTF
NA | TRBJ1-1 | TRBV5-5 | NA | TGTGCCAGCAGCTTAGGACAAATGAACACTGAAGCTTTCTTT | CASSLGQMNTEAFF
NA | TRBJ1-2 | TRBV27 | NA | TGTGCCAGCAGTTCCAGGACAGAAATAAGCTACACCTTC | CASSSRTEISYTF
once | TRBJ2-3 | TRBV30 | TRBD1 | TGTGCCTGGAGGAAGGGGGCTCTGGGAGATACGCAGTATTTT | CAWRKGALGDTQYF
NA | TRBJ2-1 | TRBV6-5 | TRBD2 | TGTGCCAGCAGTTGGTCCGGGGGGGGAAGAGATGGTGAGCAGTTCTTC | CASSWSGGGRDGEQFF
NA | TRBJ2-7 | TRBV9 | NA | TGTGCCAGCAGCGGCCGGGACGGAGCCTACGAGCAGTACTTC | CASSGRDGAYEQYF
NA | TRBJ2-3 | TRBV29-1 | NA | TGCAGCGTTGAGAACCGGGAGAAGACCACTACAGATACGCAGTATTTT | CSVENREKTTTDTQYF
NA | TRBJ1-1 | TRBV5-1 | NA | TGCGCCAGCAGCCAAGAGGGGGGTATAGGTGAAGCTTTCTTT | CASSQEGGIGEAFF
NA | TRBJ1-1 | TRBV5-5 | NA | TGTGCCAGCAGCAGGGCCCGGAACACTGAAGCTTTCTTT | CASSRARNTEAFF
NA | TRBJ2-1 | TRBV7-3 | NA | TGTGCCAGCAGCCAAGGACAGGGAGGGAATGAGCAGTTCTTC | CASSQGQGGNEQFF
NA | TRBJ1-2 | TRBV3-1/TRBV3-2 | NA | TGTGCCAGCAGCCAAGAGGGAATGGGGGTTAACTATGGCTACACCTTC | CASSQEGMGVNYGYTF
NA | TRBJ1-1 | TRBV7-9 | NA | TGTGCCAGCAGCGAACGGGGCCCTGAAGCTTTCTTT | CASSERGPEAFF
NA | TRBJ2-5 | TRBV27 | NA | TGTGCCAGCAGTCGTGGACAAGGGGGGTCCCAAGAGACCCAGTACTTC | CASSRGQGGSQETQYF
NA | TRBJ2-3 | TRBV9 | NA | TGTGCCAGCAGCGTAGCGCCAGGGGGGGGCCCCACAGATACGCAGTATTTT | CASSVAPGGGPTDTQYF
NA | TRBJ2-2 | TRBV19 | NA | TGTGCCAGTAGTCCAAACACCTACACCGGGGAGCTGTTTTTT | CASSPNTYTGELFF
NA | TRBJ1-1 | TRBV10-3 | TRBD1 | TGTGCCATCAGGGGACAGACCGGGAACACTGAAGCTTTCTTT | CAIRGQTGNTEAFF
NA | TRBJ1-2 | TRBV7-2 | NA | TGTGCCAGCAGCTTATTGGATCTGCCTTATGGCTACACCTTC | CASSLLDLPYGYTF
NA | TRBJ2-2 | TRBV18 | NA | TGTGCCAGCTCACCACCGGGGAGGACGAACACCGGGGAGCTGTTTTTT | CASSPPGRTNTGELFF
NA | TRBJ2-3 | TRBV5-1 | TRBD2 | TGCGCCAGCAGCTTGGCGGGACTAGCGGGGGGGCCAGATACGCAGTATTTT | CASSLAGLAGGPDTQYF
few | TRBJ1-1 | TRBV19 | NA | TGTGCCAGTAGTGGGTGGGGCAGGCGTATGGATGAAGCTTTCTTT | CASSGWGRRMDEAFF
NA | TRBJ2-5 | TRBV7-8 | NA | TGTGCCAGCAGCCCGGACAGACAAGAGACCCAGTACTTC | CASSPDRQETQYF
once | TRBJ2-5 | TRBV7-3 | TRBD2 | TGTGCCAGCAGCTCCGGACTAGCGGGGGGGCAAGGGACCCAGTACTTC | CASSSGLAGGQGTQYF
NA | TRBJ1-2 | TRBV28 | NA | TGTGCGGACTTAGTGGGGAGCGGTGGCTATGGCTACACCTTC | CADLVGSGGYGYTF
NA | TRBJ2-7 | TRBV2 | TRBD1 | TGTGCCAGCACCCTAGGACAGGGGGCTATCAACGAGCAGTACTTC | CASTLGQGAINEQYF
NA | TRBJ2-7 | TRBV27 | TRBD1 | TGTGCCAGCAGCCTTCGACAGGGGCGCCCCCCCTACGAGCAGTACTTC | CASSLRQGRPPYEQYF